The 24 T cell receptor beta chains below all came from one sample that was sequenced in a study of spatial heterogeneity in lung cancer. Each CDR3 protein gets one entry after TCRdb re-called the 5' RACE reads with MiXCR. This sample has 8,000 to 10,000 distinct CDR3 sequences, with around a quarter found just once. Time point indicated: blood at routine non-recurrence follow-up after resection. This specimen was PBMCs, taken at follow-up. All receptors come from a female donor with early-stage non-small cell lung cancer.

V is TRBV5-5 and J is TRBJ2-3, with D perhaps matching TRBD2 (6 bases). CDR1 is SGHKS and CDR2 is YYEKEE in the germline V gene (reference sequence). V lost 4 bases, J lost 10 bases, and 10 bases lay in between. This CDR3 contains 11 residues. DNA for the CDR3: TGTGCCAGCAGCCTGGAGGGAGCGCAGTATTTT. Residues: CASSLEGAQYF. Full variable domain (rest looked up from reference TRBV5-5 and TRBJ2-3): DAGVTQSPTHLIKTRGQQVTLRCSPISGHKSVSWYQQVLGQGPQFIFQYYEKEERGRGNFPDRFSARQFPNYSSELNVNALLLGDSALYLCASSLEGAQYFGPGTRLTVL.

This clonotype came up a few times. This chain links TRBV6-2 or TRBV6-3 with TRBJ2-1, with TRBD2 as a possible D gene (6 bases). CDR3 length equals 17 residues. V was clipped by 4 bases and J by 2 bases, with 18 bases between them. CDR1 is MNHEY and CDR2 is SVGEGT in the germline V gene. This CDR3 is CASSSRTTSSTYNEQFF. The CDR3 nucleotides are TGTGCCAGCAGTTCCAGGACTACTTCCTCAACCTACAATGAGCAGTTCTTC.

This clonotype is medium-sized in the sample. V is TRBV7-2 and J is TRBJ1-5, with 7 bases aligning to TRBD1. The CDR3 runs 13 residues. Per germline, CDR1 SGHTA and CDR2 FQGNSA. Trimming removed 5 bases from V and 6 bases from J; junction bases left unmatched: 4. The CDR3: CASSLTGSQPQHF. Here the CDR3 DNA reads TGTGCCAGCAGCCTGACAGGGTCTCAGCCCCAGCATTTT.

The chain combines TRBV20-1 with TRBJ2-1, with 9 bases lining up with TRBD2. Trimming cost V 7 bases and J 7 bases; bases outside gene matches: 2. The CDR3 is made up of 11 amino acids. Germline CDR1 is DFQATT and CDR2 is SNEGSKA (reference sequence). In nucleotides, the CDR3 is TGCAGTGGGAGCGGGAGGAATGAGCAGTTCTTC. Its translation: CSGSGRNEQFF.

CDR3 sequence reads: CSVEDWETQYF. The CDR3 bases are TGCAGCGTTGAAGATTGGGAGACCCAGTACTTC. The chain links TRBV29-1 to TRBJ2-5; D ambiguous. The V end lost 0 bases, the J end lost 5 bases, and 4 bases lay between the germline ends. CDR3 length: 11 amino acids. Looked up from germline, CDR1 is SQVTM and CDR2 is ANQGSEA.

The chain recombines TRBV11-2 with TRBJ2-5; the match to TRBD2 covers 11 bases. This CDR3 has 14 amino acids. The germline V gene encodes CDR1 SGHAT and CDR2 FQNNGV. With V trimmed by 3 bases and J by 3 bases, 0 bases remained unmatched. CDR3 in amino acids: CASSLGLAEETQYF. The CDR3 DNA reads TGTGCCAGCAGCTTGGGACTAGCGGAAGAGACCCAGTACTTC. The full variable domain, rest sourced from reference TRBV11-2 and TRBJ2-5, is EAGVAQSPRYKIIEKRQSVAFWCNPISGHATLYWYQQILGQGPKLLIQFQNNGVVDDSQLPKDRFSAERLKGVDSTLKIQPAKLEDSAVYLCASSLGLAEETQYFGPGTRLLVL.

This clonotype turned up a few times. V and J are TRBV29-1 and TRBJ1-1; D perhaps matches TRBD1 (5 bases). The CDR3 loop spans 13 amino acids. CDR1 is SQVTM and CDR2 is ANQGSEA in the germline V gene. Between the trimmed V and J ends, which lost 6 bases and 1 base, there was a span of 12 bases. The DNA for the CDR3 is TGCAGCGTCGATAGGGGTGCGAACACTGAAGCTTTCTTT. Translation gives CSVDRGANTEAFF.

This clonotype was seen only a few times. The V call is TRBV29-1, the J call TRBJ2-7; D gene uncertain. Trimming took 4 bases from V and 2 from J, leaving 9 bases between them. The CDR3 length is 12 residues. Germline CDR1 reads SQVTM; CDR2 reads ANQGSEA. The CDR3 sequence is CSVASDAYEQYF. The CDR3 nucleotides are TGCAGCGTTGCTTCGGACGCCTACGAGCAGTACTTC.

This clonotype was detected only a few times. The CDR3 protein is CASSPTGTVQETQYF. The CDR3 DNA reads as TGCGCCAGTTCCCCCACCGGGACAGTACAAGAGACCCAGTACTTC. This rearrangement joins TRBV5-1 to TRBJ2-5, with 7 nucleotides matching TRBD1. Trimming removed 8 bases from V and 2 bases from J; junction bases left unmatched: 12. This CDR3 region has 15 residues. CDR1 and CDR2 (germline): SGHRS, YFSETQ.

By share, this clonotype ranks as medium-sized (0.01 to 0.1%). The rearrangement joins TRBV7-2 to TRBJ2-5, with a weak D call TRBD1 (5 bases). V was trimmed by 0 bases and J by 7 bases, leaving 12 bases between them. The CDR3 is 14 residues long. Germline CDR1 SGHTA, CDR2 FQGNSA. CDR3 sequence (DNA): TGTGCCAGCAGCTTAGCTAAGGGGTTTAGGACCCAGTACTTC. Amino acid sequence: CASSLAKGFRTQYF. Looking up the rest from reference TRBV7-2 and TRBJ2-5 gives the full variable domain: GAGVSQSPSNKVTEKGKDVELRCDPISGHTALYWYRQSLGQGLEFLIYFQGNSAPDKSGLPSDRFSAERTGGSVSTLTIQRTQQEDSAVYLCASSLAKGFRTQYFGPGTRLLVL.

This clonotype is labeled as medium-sized. The chain is built from TRBV29-1 and TRBJ2-5; the D is unclear. The CDR3 has 12 residues. Germline V gene sequence: CDR1 SQVTM, CDR2 ANQGSEA. With 0 bases removed from V and 7 bases from J, the gap between germline ends came to 9 bases. Here the CDR3 reads CSVEDFAVTQYF. Written as DNA, the CDR3 is TGCAGCGTTGAAGATTTCGCGGTGACCCAGTACTTC.

In its sample, this clonotype was seen a few times. DNA for the CDR3: TGTGCCAGCAGCTTAGTATTAATAGCGGGAGGAGGAGAGACCCAGTACTTC. Translating it yields CASSLVLIAGGGETQYF. The V call is TRBV7-2, the J call TRBJ2-5, with 10 bases lining up with TRBD2. Trimming at V came to 1 base and at J to 4 bases, leaving 9 bases not matched to a gene. The CDR3 has 17 residues. CDR1 is SGHTA and CDR2 is FQGNSA in the germline V gene.

This clonotype was observed a few times. The V and J genes are TRBV12-3 or TRBV12-4 and TRBJ2-2; TRBD1 or TRBD2 may be the D gene (6 bases each). The CDR3 has 15 amino acids. Trimming cost V 9 bases and J 5 bases, with 19 bases left between them. This CDR3 reads CASQLHQGRTGELFF. CDR3 sequence (DNA): TGTGCCAGTCAACTTCACCAGGGGAGGACCGGGGAGCTGTTTTTT.

Only a few counts were recorded for this clonotype. V and J are TRBV9 and TRBJ2-2, with unresolved D. Between the trimmed V and J ends, which lost 2 bases and 0 bases, there was a span of 11 bases. The length of the CDR3 is 16 residues. CDR1 SGDLS and CDR2 YYNGEE come from the germline V gene. The CDR3 is CASSVLAPANTGELFF. Here the CDR3 DNA reads TGTGCCAGCAGCGTTCTGGCGCCAGCGAACACCGGGGAGCTGTTTTTT.

This clonotype was counted only a few times. The chain joins TRBV20-1 to TRBJ2-5; 8 bases map to TRBD2. The length of the CDR3 is 16 residues. Germline V gives CDR1 DFQATT, CDR2 SNEGSKA (reference sequence). J was trimmed by 5 bases and V by 1 base; bases with no gene match: 12. In nucleotides, the CDR3 is TGCAGTGCTAGAGTACCCCCAGCGGGAGAGGTGGAGACCCAGTACTTC. Translation: CSARVPPAGEVETQYF.

In its sample, this clonotype was seen a few times. The rearrangement joins TRBV2 to TRBJ2-2, with a possible D match to TRBD1 (5 bases). The CDR3 has 13 amino acids. Germline CDR1 SNHLY, CDR2 FYNNEI. Trimming took 6 bases from V and 3 from J, leaving 8 bases between them. CDR3 in DNA: TGTGCCAGCAGGCAACAGGACACCGGGGAGCTGTTTTTT. It codes for CASRQQDTGELFF.

This clonotype was seen a few times. This sequence joins TRBV7-2 and TRBJ2-6; TRBD2 matches at 7 bases. CDR1 is SGHTA and CDR2 is FQGNSA in the germline V gene. The CDR3 runs 16 residues. The trim removed 1 base at V and 2 bases at J, leaving 2 bases unmatched. CDR3 sequence reads: CASSLEGRAGANVLTF. CDR3 nucleotide sequence: TGTGCCAGCAGCTTAGAGGGGAGGGCTGGGGCCAACGTCCTGACTTTC.

This clonotype qualifies as medium-sized. The gene calls are TRBV30 and TRBJ1-3, with D unresolved. Germline V lookup: CDR1 GTSNPN, CDR2 SVGIG (reference sequence). V was trimmed by 2 bases and J by 3 bases, leaving 14 bases between them. The CDR3 totals 15 residues. CDR3 loop: CAWSSLEPGGNTIYF. CDR3 in DNA: TGTGCCTGGAGTTCCCTGGAACCGGGTGGAAACACCATATATTTT.

This clonotype was found a few times. The chain joins TRBV29-1 to TRBJ2-3; D unresolved. CDR1 and CDR2 from the germline V gene are SQVTM and ANQGSEA. This CDR3 has 12 residues. Trimming pared 7 bases from V and 4 bases from J, leaving 12 bases between. CDR3 region: CSARYTSDTQYF. CDR3 DNA: TGCAGCGCCAGATATACCTCAGATACGCAGTATTTT.

This clonotype was observed a single time. The chain combines TRBV12-3 or TRBV12-4 with TRBJ2-1; TRBD2 matches at 11 bases. The CDR3 loop spans 16 amino acids. Trimming took 5 bases from V and 7 from J; bases not matched to a gene: 10. CDR3 residues: CASSLRLAGGTNEQFF. Here the CDR3 DNA reads TGTGCCAGCAGTCTGCGCCTAGCGGGAGGCACGAATGAGCAGTTCTTC.

As DNA, the CDR3 is TGTGCCAGCAGCTTGGGGATCTCGGAGGGTATTGGCTACAATGAGCAGTTCTTC. Translation gives CASSLGISEGIGYNEQFF. The rearrangement links TRBV11-1 to TRBJ2-1, with D possibly being TRBD2 (6 bases). Deletions cut 3 bases from V and 3 bases from J, with 21 bases between. Germline CDR1 reads SGHAT; CDR2 reads FQDESV (reference sequence). There are 18 residues in the CDR3.

The chain recombines TRBV19 with TRBJ2-2, with D uncertain. The CDR3 is made up of 13 amino acids. The V and J ends lost 5 bases and 2 bases respectively, with 6 bases between them. Per germline, CDR1 LNHDA and CDR2 SQIVND (reference sequence). The CDR3 reads CASSHSNTGELFF. The CDR3 coding sequence is TGTGCCAGTAGTCATAGTAACACCGGGGAGCTGTTTTTT.

The J gene is TRBJ2-5, the V gene TRBV11-2, with D unclear. This CDR3 is built from 14 residues. Per germline, CDR1 SGHAT and CDR2 FQNNGV. Trimming left V 4 bases short and J 2 bases short, with 11 bases between. CDR3 sequence reads: CASSSPRGQETQYF. CDR3 bases: TGTGCCAGCAGCTCCCCCCGAGGACAAGAGACCCAGTACTTC.

This clonotype has only a few counts. The V and J genes are TRBV7-2 and TRBJ2-3; D is ambiguous. Trimming took 2 bases from V and 0 from J, leaving 12 bases between them. The germline gives CDR1 SGHTA, CDR2 FQGNSA. The CDR3 has 16 residues. The CDR3 loop reads CASSLFAMTSTDTQYF. CDR3 in DNA: TGTGCCAGCAGCTTATTTGCGATGACTAGCACAGATACGCAGTATTTT.